This TCR beta chain came from a study of T cell repertoires in cytomegalovirus infection (dated by TCRdb to between 2018 and 2020). About the full investigation: Donor HLA type was relevant to the analysis, as public TCR beta signatures indicated carriage of CMV infection together with the matching HLA type. Study-wide findings and limitations: The ex vivo response was dominated by HLA-C-restricted CMV-specific TCR beta clonotypes, which also provided the single most frequent clonotype in two of eight donors. In both this cohort and an independent roughly 350-donor cohort, the cumulative frequency of public TCR beta family members distinguished carriers of CMV infection plus the relevant HLA type.

Regarding this clonotype: The antigen it binds to is not known. No quality values exist for individual bases; no much larger clone is one base distant.

Sequencing was performed on an Illumina HiSeq 1500. The public reads were quality trimmed at Q25 with fastp and then assembled into clones with MiXCR by TCRdb, keeping productive beta chains. Entries that share a CDR3 protein sequence are merged under the most common genes and DNA. The sample data list 150,000 to 200,000 distinct CDR3 sequences, and 15% to 20% of these were observed just once. The top ten constitute around 20% of the sample. Sequenced sample: CD8+ T cells from PBMCs. The clonotype comes from a human donor in good health (CMV status not recorded). Some clones in this sample may be carry-over from other donors' samples.

The bases read TGTGCCAGCAGCTCCAGGACAGGGTATGGCTACACCTTC. Translated, this is CASSSRTGYGYTF. The chain employs TRBV7-2 and TRBJ1-2, and 8 bases in between align with TRBD1. V is pruned by 4 bases and J by 5 bases, leaving 3 bases of the junction without a gene match. The germline V gene encodes CDR1 SGHTA and CDR2 FQGNSA. The CDR3 numbers 13 residues from cysteine through phenylalanine. Only CDR3 DNA remains: 39 bases, in frame from the first base.